Each of the 9 T cell receptor beta chains below was sequenced from the same sample in a study of blood T cell repertoires in COVID-19. Here immunoSEQ multiplex PCR was the method, and the copy in TCRdb shows in-frame clones only, minus some. Found here are about 88,000 clones, 90% of them singletons; the top ten hold over 1.5%. Sequencing input: peripheral blood. Receptor source: a man in his fifties or sixties with acute or convalescent COVID-19.

The chain combines TRBV7-2 with TRBJ2-5, with a weak D call TRBD2 (5 bases). V lost 5 bases and J lost 1, with 8 bases in between. Germline V gives CDR1 SGHTA, CDR2 FQGNSA. The CDR3 has 13 amino acids. This chain's CDR3 is CASSDTSQETQYF. CDR3 in DNA: TGTGCCAGCAGCGACACTAGCCAAGAGACCCAGTACTTC.

This chain links TRBV27 with TRBJ2-7, with 9 bases fitting TRBD2. V was pared by 0 bases and J by 4 bases, with 4 bases of the junction left unmatched. Germline V gene sequence: CDR1 MNHEY, CDR2 SMNVEV (reference sequence). The CDR3 covers 15 residues. The CDR3 region is CASSLSWLAGYEQYF. The DNA for the CDR3 is TGTGCCAGCAGTTTATCGTGGCTAGCGGGATACGAGCAGTACTTC.

The V gene is TRBV29-1, the J gene TRBJ1-1; 7 bases are shared with TRBD1. V shed 4 bases, J shed 5 bases, and the junction held 7 bases outside the gene matches. This CDR3 contains 13 residues. Germline loops: CDR1 SQVTM, CDR2 ANQGSEA. CDR3 region: CSVGRGRWTEAFF. The CDR3 nucleotides read TGCAGCGTTGGTAGGGGGCGGTGGACTGAAGCTTTCTTT.

The chain uses TRBV19 and TRBJ2-7, with a weak D call TRBD1 (6 bases). CDR3 length: 15 residues. The V gene's germline CDR1 is LNHDA and CDR2 SQIVND (reference sequence). V was clipped by 1 base and J by 4 bases, with 14 bases between them. CDR3 region: CASSIVVDSQYEQYF. CDR3 DNA: TGTGCCAGTAGTATAGTGGTGGACAGTCAATACGAGCAGTACTTC.

The chain combines TRBV14 with TRBJ1-1; possibly TRBD1 for D (5 bases). The germline gives CDR1 SGHDN, CDR2 FVKESK. V lost 0 bases and J 11 bases, leaving 13 bases between the germline ends. The CDR3 consists of 13 residues. CDR3 sequence reads: CASSQDGGARAFF. Here the CDR3 DNA reads TGTGCCAGCAGCCAAGATGGTGGGGCACGGGCTTTCTTT.

This chain uses TRBV11-3 with TRBJ2-7, with 10 bases identical to TRBD1. This CDR3 has 12 amino acids. V lost 5 bases and J lost 7; bases outside the gene matches: 2. Germline V gene data show CDR1 as SGHNT and CDR2 as YENEEA. The CDR3 bases are TGTGCCAGCAGCCTGGGACAGGGGGAGCAGTACTTC. It codes for CASSLGQGEQYF.

This sequence joins TRBV18 and TRBJ1-1; possible D gene TRBD1, 6 bases. Germline V gives CDR1 KGHSH, CDR2 LQKENI. CDR3 length equals 16 residues. V was trimmed by 6 bases and J by 6 bases, leaving 23 bases between them. The CDR3 nucleotides read TGTGCCAGCTCGGACCGCTTGGGGAGGGGGGAAGCTGAAGCTTTCTTT. Translated: CASSDRLGRGEAEAFF. Looking up the rest from reference TRBV18 and TRBJ1-1 gives the full variable domain: NAGVMQNPRHLVRRRGQEARLRCSPMKGHSHVYWYRQLPEEGLKFMVYLQKENIIDESGMPKERFSAEFPKEGPSILRIQQVVRGDSAAYFCASSDRLGRGEAEAFFGQGTRLTVV.

Concerning this clone: At one boundary the junction diverges from the germline segment, which might be a read error. The gene calls are TRBV11-2 and TRBJ2-3; maybe TRBD1 (5 bases). Germline lookup yields CDR1 SGHAT and CDR2 FQNNGV. The CDR3 contains 15 residues. CDR3 nucleotides: TGTGCCAGCAGCTTAGGGGCAGGGATAATAGATGCGCAGTATTTT. It yields the protein CASSLGAGIIDAQYF.

This clone was observed a handful of times. This chain connects TRBV7-9 to TRBJ2-1; possible D gene TRBD1, 6 bases. V was trimmed by 5 bases and J by 4 bases, leaving 12 bases between them. This CDR3 region has 14 residues. Germline V lookup: CDR1 SEHNR, CDR2 FQNEAQ (reference sequence). CDR3 loop: CASSEDSLYNEQFF. CDR3 sequence (DNA): TGTGCCAGCAGCGAGGACAGCTTATACAATGAGCAGTTCTTC.